This TCR beta chain was found in a study of OX40 agonist ivuxolimab in advanced cancers. The overall study: Three partial responders included one hepatocellular carcinoma patient and two cutaneous melanoma patients. Study conclusions and caveats: Expanded peripheral T-cell antigen specificity went undetermined. Certain nonresponders additionally had low normalized T-cell clonal expansion.

Profiling relied on immunoSEQ multiplex PCR, and the TCRdb table lists in-frame clones only, not all of them. This table holds 40,000 or so clones, about 84% found once. Details on this clone: Antigen specificity is unknown.

Germline loops: CDR1 SGDLS, CDR2 YYNGEE. V was pared by 1 base and J by 6 bases, with 10 bases between. This CDR3 spans 14 amino acids. Prior autoimmune disease or systemic immunosuppression barred patients. The V call is TRBV9, the J call TRBJ2-2; D not resolved. Sample: CD4+ or CD8+ T cells sorted from blood, taken in a trial of the OX40 agonist ivuxolimab. This receptor was identified in an adult with an advanced solid tumor such as melanoma, head and neck, liver or kidney cancer. CDR3 region: CASSVNSWSGELFF. The CDR3 DNA is TGTGCCAGCAGCGTAAATTCTTGGTCCGGGGAGCTGTTTTTT.